These T cell receptor beta chains were read from a single sample in a study of molecular identifiers for immune sequencing clone quantification. MiXCR, applied by TCRdb to the PCR reads, yields one record per CDR3 protein. The table has about 320,000 distinct CDR3 sequences, over 20% seen once. The sequenced material came from naive CD8+ T cells from blood, with Jurkat cell RNA spiked in. These receptors came from a human donor in good health. Some libraries in this study had Jurkat cell RNA spiked in. CDR3s include the opening cysteine and the closing phenylalanine or tryptophan. The D gene is left open where the match is weak. Clone size, where shown, is once, few, many, or a class for clones that have expanded.

abundance	j_gene	v_gene	d_gene	len	CDR3aa	CDR3nt
many	TRBJ2-7	TRBV4-1	NA	14	CASSQDKTGNEQYF	TGCGCCAGCAGCCAAGATAAAACAGGCAACGAGCAGTACTTC
many	TRBJ1-4	TRBV6-5	NA	15	CASSYRPATNEKLFF	TGTGCCAGCAGTTACCGTCCGGCAACTAATGAAAAACTGTTTTTT
NA	TRBJ2-2	TRBV11-2	NA	15	CASSSTLPLAGELFF	TGTGCCAGCAGCTCGACGCTACCCTTAGCCGGGGAGCTGTTTTTT
few	TRBJ1-5	TRBV6-2/TRBV6-3	TRBD1	13	CSSRTGDNQPQHF	TGTTCCAGCAGAACAGGGGACAATCAGCCCCAGCATTTT
many	TRBJ2-3	TRBV4-3	NA	15	CASSPGVGWVDTQYF	TGCGCCAGCAGCCCCGGTGTAGGCTGGGTAGATACGCAGTATTTT
many	TRBJ2-5	TRBV7-9	TRBD2	14	CASSSTSGGIDQYF	TGTGCCAGCAGCTCAACTAGCGGGGGTATTGACCAGTACTTC
many	TRBJ2-7	TRBV4-2	TRBD1	13	CASSQGQLYEQYF	TGTGCCAGCAGCCAGGGACAGCTGTACGAGCAGTACTTC
many	TRBJ2-7	TRBV20-1	TRBD1	15	CSASSQGTGSYEQYF	TGCAGTGCTAGTTCCCAGGGGACAGGATCCTACGAGCAGTACTTC
few	TRBJ2-7	TRBV28	TRBD2	16	CASSFKTSGSSYEQYF	TGTGCCAGCAGTTTTAAGACTAGCGGAAGCTCCTACGAGCAGTACTTC
few	TRBJ2-1	TRBV27	TRBD1	14	CASNTGGDVNEQFF	TGTGCCAGCAATACAGGGGGCGATGTAAATGAGCAGTTCTTC
many	TRBJ1-2	TRBV28	NA	13	CASSLWAVSGYTF	TGTGCCAGCAGTTTATGGGCAGTCTCTGGCTACACCTTC
many	TRBJ2-5	TRBV5-6	NA	15	CASSLGRGRQETQYF	TGTGCCAGCAGCTTGGGGCGGGGTCGACAAGAGACCCAGTACTTC
many	TRBJ2-3	TRBV5-1	TRBD1	14	CASSMTGNTDTQYF	TGCGCCAGCAGCATGACAGGGAACACAGATACGCAGTATTTT
many	TRBJ1-2	TRBV6-6	NA	10	CASSRAGYTF	TGTGCCAGCAGTCGTGCCGGCTACACCTTC
NA	TRBJ1-1	TRBV20-1	TRBD1	14	CSARETGVVIEAFF	TGCAGTGCTAGAGAAACAGGGGTCGTAATTGAAGCTTTCTTT
NA	TRBJ2-5	TRBV27	TRBD1	15	CASSLLGQGEETQYF	TGTGCCAGCAGTCTCTTAGGACAGGGTGAAGAGACCCAGTACTTC
many	TRBJ1-6	TRBV4-3	TRBD1	17	CASSQDPGGDSNSPLHF	TGCGCCAGCAGCCAAGATCCAGGGGGCGATTCTAATTCACCCCTCCACTTT
few	TRBJ2-7	TRBV5-4	TRBD1	17	CASSTDRGHLSSYEQYF	TGTGCCAGCAGCACGGACAGGGGGCACCTCTCGTCCTACGAGCAGTACTTC
many	TRBJ2-3	TRBV7-9	NA	16	CASSLDERTMTDTQYF	TGTGCCAGCAGCTTAGATGAGAGAACAATGACAGATACGCAGTATTTT
many	TRBJ2-3	TRBV6-6	NA	16	CASSHPRAPSTDTQYF	TGTGCCAGCAGTCACCCCAGGGCTCCAAGCACAGATACGCAGTATTTT
many	TRBJ2-3	TRBV29-1	NA	14	CSVENTAKGDTQYF	TGCAGCGTAGAAAATACTGCTAAGGGAGATACGCAGTATTTT
NA	TRBJ1-6	TRBV9	NA	17	CASSEDLGESYNSPLHF	TGTGCCAGCAGCGAAGACCTGGGGGAATCCTATAATTCACCCCTCCACTTT
many	TRBJ2-3	TRBV12-5	TRBD2	15	CASGTGTSRTDTQYF	TGTGCTAGTGGTACCGGGACTAGTAGAACAGATACGCAGTATTTT
many	TRBJ2-3	TRBV28	TRBD2	19	CASSFPLAGGQTDTDTQYF	TGTGCCAGCAGTTTCCCGCTAGCGGGAGGCCAAACCGACACAGATACGCAGTATTTT
many	TRBJ2-7	TRBV5-5	NA	14	CASSSTLGDYEQYF	TGTGCCAGCAGCTCCACCCTGGGGGACTACGAGCAGTACTTC
many	TRBJ1-1	TRBV19	NA	12	CASSMGRPEAFF	TGTGCCAGTAGTATGGGACGCCCTGAAGCTTTCTTT
NA	TRBJ2-6	TRBV4-1	NA	18	CASSQEGRPTSGANVLTF	TGCGCCAGCAGCCAAGAGGGCAGGCCGACTTCTGGGGCCAACGTCCTGACTTTC
many	TRBJ2-7	TRBV6-5	NA	13	CASSQGLIYEQYF	TGTGCCAGCAGCCAAGGACTTATCTACGAGCAGTACTTC
many	TRBJ1-6	TRBV2	NA	14	CASSDTGSRSPLHF	TGTGCCAGCAGTGACACAGGCAGTAGGTCACCCCTCCACTTT